The following is a T cell receptor beta chain sequence with its context. V shed 4 bases, J shed 6 bases, and the junction held 5 bases outside the gene matches. From germline, CDR1 is SGHRS and CDR2 YFSETQ. The CDR3 runs 14 residues. These data originate in a study of blood T cell repertoires in COVID-19. Assay: immunoSEQ multiplex PCR; the TCRdb copy retains only in-frame clones and omits some. Here the sample spans approximately 190,000 clones, around 77% being singletons. The V and J genes are TRBV5-1 and TRBJ2-3; 10 positions match TRBD2. The material sequenced was peripheral blood. The source of this sequence is a man in his 60s with active or convalescent COVID-19. For the CDR3, the DNA is TGCGCCAGCAGCCGGACTAGCGGCCAGGATACGCAGTATTTT. Translated, it gives CASSRTSGQDTQYF.